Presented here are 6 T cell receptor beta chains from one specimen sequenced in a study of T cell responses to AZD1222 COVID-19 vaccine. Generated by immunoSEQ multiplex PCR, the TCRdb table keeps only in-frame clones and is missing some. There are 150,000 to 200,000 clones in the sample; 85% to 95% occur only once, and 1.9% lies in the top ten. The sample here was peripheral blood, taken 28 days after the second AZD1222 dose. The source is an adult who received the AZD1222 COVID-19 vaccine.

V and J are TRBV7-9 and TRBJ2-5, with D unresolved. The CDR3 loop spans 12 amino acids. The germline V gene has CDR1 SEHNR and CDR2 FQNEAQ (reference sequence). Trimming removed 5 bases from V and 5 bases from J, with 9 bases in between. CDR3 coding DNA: TGTGCCAGCAGCCCCTACATGGAGACCCAGTACTTC. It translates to CASSPYMETQYF.

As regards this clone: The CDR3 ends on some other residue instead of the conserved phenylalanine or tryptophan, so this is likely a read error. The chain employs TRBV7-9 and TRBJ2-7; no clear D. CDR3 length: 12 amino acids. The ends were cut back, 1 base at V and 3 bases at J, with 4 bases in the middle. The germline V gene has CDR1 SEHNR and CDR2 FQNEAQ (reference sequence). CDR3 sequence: CASSLEVYEQYL. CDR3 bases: TGTGCCAGCAGCTTAGAAGTCTACGAGCAGTACCTC.

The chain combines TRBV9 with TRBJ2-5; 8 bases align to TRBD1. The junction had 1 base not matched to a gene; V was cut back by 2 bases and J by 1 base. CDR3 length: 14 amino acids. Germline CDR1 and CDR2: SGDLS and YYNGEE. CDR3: CASSVGTGQETQYF. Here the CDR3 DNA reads TGTGCCAGCAGCGTGGGGACAGGCCAAGAGACCCAGTACTTC.

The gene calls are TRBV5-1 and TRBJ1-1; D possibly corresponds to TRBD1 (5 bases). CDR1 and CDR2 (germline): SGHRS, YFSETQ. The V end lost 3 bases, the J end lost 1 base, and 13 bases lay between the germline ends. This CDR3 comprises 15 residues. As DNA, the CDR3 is TGCGCCAGCAGCTCCCTGGGACCGCCGAACACTGAAGCTTTCTTT. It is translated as CASSSLGPPNTEAFF. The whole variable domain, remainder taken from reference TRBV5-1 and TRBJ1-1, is KAGVTQTPRYLIKTRGQQVTLSCSPISGHRSVSWYQQTPGQGLQFLFEYFSETQRNKGNFPGRFSGRQFSNSRSEMNVSTLELGDSALYLCASSSLGPPNTEAFFGQGTRLTVV.

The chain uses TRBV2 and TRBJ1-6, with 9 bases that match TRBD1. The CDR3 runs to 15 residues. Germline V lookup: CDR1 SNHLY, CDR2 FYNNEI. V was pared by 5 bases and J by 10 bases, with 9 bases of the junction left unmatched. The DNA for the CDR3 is TGTGCCAGCAGTACGCAGGGACAGGGCCAATCACCCCTCCACTTT. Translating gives CASSTQGQGQSPLHF. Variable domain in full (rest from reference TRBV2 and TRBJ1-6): EPEVTQTPSHQVTQMGQEVILRCVPISNHLYFYWYRQILGQKVEFLVSFYNNEISEKSEIFDDQFSVERPDGSNFTLKIRSTKLEDSAMYFCASSTQGQGQSPLHFGNGTRLTVT.

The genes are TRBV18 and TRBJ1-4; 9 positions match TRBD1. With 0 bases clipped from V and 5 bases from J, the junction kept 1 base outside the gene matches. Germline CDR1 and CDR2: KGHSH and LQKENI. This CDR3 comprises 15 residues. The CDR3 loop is CASSPPGTGNEKLFF. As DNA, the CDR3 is TGTGCCAGCTCACCACCGGGGACAGGGAATGAAAAACTGTTTTTT.